Below, 25 T cell receptor beta chains from the same sample are listed, as sequenced in a study of a mutant IDH1 vaccine in newly diagnosed glioma. Assay: immunoSEQ multiplex PCR; the TCRdb copy retains only in-frame clones and omits some. Of about 23,000 clones in the sample, around 80% were seen once. No cognate antigen is known for these TCRs. Time point specified: week 11, during vaccination. Each dose of the vaccine consisted of 300 ug of mutant IDH1 20-mer peptide, with topical imiquimod. Sequencing was performed on PBMCs, taken from a glioma patient whose treatment included an IDH1 peptide vaccine. These TCRs come from a man aged 40-55 years with glioma.

By share of the sample, this clone is medium-sized. V usage is TRBV27 and J usage is TRBJ2-7; 10 bases match TRBD1. The J segment lost 4 bases and the V segment lost 6 bases, leaving 0 bases of the junction unmatched. The CDR3 spans 12 residues. The germline CDR1 and CDR2 sequences are MNHEY and SMNVEV (reference sequence). This chain's CDR3 is CASRGQGYEQYF. Written as DNA, the CDR3 is TGTGCCAGCAGGGGACAGGGGTACGAGCAGTACTTC.

This clone was seen a few times. CDR3 DNA: TGTGCCAGTAGTATCTTTGGGTCGGCACCCCTCCACTTT. Residues: CASSIFGSAPLHF. The chain uses TRBV19 and TRBJ1-6; D is ambiguous. CDR3 length equals 13 residues. V lost 3 bases and J lost 11, with 11 bases in between. Per the germline V gene, CDR1 is LNHDA and CDR2 is SQIVND (reference sequence).

The chain carries TRBV5-1 and TRBJ2-7; 9 bases agree with TRBD1. The V gene's germline CDR1 is SGHRS and CDR2 YFSETQ. This CDR3 has 15 amino acids. With V trimmed by 4 bases and J by 3 bases, 8 bases remained unmatched. The CDR3 DNA reads as TGCGCCAGCAGCGCCGGGACAGGGTTGTTCTACGAGCAGTACTTC. It is translated as CASSAGTGLFYEQYF.

The chain uses TRBV7-8 and TRBJ2-3; tentative D call: TRBD2 (5 bases). V shed 3 bases and J shed 4 bases, with 11 bases lying between them. CDR3 size: 14 residues. Germline CDR1 is SGHVS and CDR2 is FQNEAQ. The CDR3 sequence is CASSFEGVPDTQYF. In DNA form, the CDR3 reads TGTGCCAGCAGCTTCGAGGGAGTCCCAGATACGCAGTATTTT.

The gene calls are TRBV5-8 and TRBJ2-5; 7 nucleotides align to TRBD1. In germline, CDR1 is SGHTS, CDR2 YDEGEE. The CDR3 spans 15 residues. The junction had 6 bases not matched to a gene; V was cut back by 1 base and J by 3 bases. The DNA of the CDR3 is TGTGCCAGCAGCTTGTTTCGACAGGGAAAAGAGACCCAGTACTTC. Its protein product is CASSLFRQGKETQYF. The entire variable domain, with the rest obtained from reference TRBV5-8 and TRBJ2-5, is as follows: EAGVTQSPTHLIKTRGQQATLRCSPISGHTSVYWYQQALGLGLQFLLWYDEGEERNRGNFPPRFSGRQFPNYSSELNVNALELEDSALYLCASSLFRQGKETQYFGPGTRLLVL.

This chain uses TRBV27 with TRBJ1-1; no firm D call. Per the germline V gene, CDR1 is MNHEY and CDR2 is SMNVEV (reference sequence). Trimming cost V 2 bases and J 1 base, with 5 bases left between them. This CDR3 region has 13 residues. The CDR3 DNA reads TGTGCCAGCAGTTTAATGACGAACACTGAAGCTTTCTTT. Its protein product is CASSLMTNTEAFF.

The CDR3 region is CASSFSGTYNEQFF. The CDR3 DNA sequence: TGTGCCAGCAGCTTCAGCGGTACCTACAATGAGCAGTTCTTC. The chain carries TRBV7-2 and TRBJ2-1, with D possibly matching TRBD2 (5 bases). Trimming shortened V by 3 bases and J by 2 bases, and 8 bases separated the two germline ends. Germline CDR1 is SGHTA and CDR2 is FQGNSA. The CDR3 is made up of 14 amino acids.

The chain uses TRBV19 and TRBJ2-1; possibly TRBD2 for D (6 bases). V lost 4 bases, J lost 2 bases, and 6 bases lay in between. This CDR3 spans 13 amino acids. Germline CDR1 and CDR2: LNHDA and SQIVND (reference sequence). The chain's CDR3 is CASSSGTYNEQFF. In nucleotides, the CDR3 is TGTGCCAGTAGTAGCGGGACCTACAATGAGCAGTTCTTC.

The CDR3 loop is CASSPRGGLAGGQYF. In nucleotides, the CDR3 is TGTGCCAGCAGCCCCAGGGGGGGACTAGCGGGCGGGCAGTACTTC. The chain has TRBV14 and TRBJ2-7; 12 nucleotides match TRBD2. CDR1 SGHDN and CDR2 FVKESK come from the germline V gene. Trimming removed 4 bases from V and 9 bases from J; junction bases left unmatched: 10. The CDR3 length is 15 residues. The whole variable domain, remainder taken from reference TRBV14 and TRBJ2-7, is EAGVTQFPSHSVIEKGQTVTLRCDPISGHDNLYWYRRVMGKEIKFLLHFVKESKQDESGMPNNRFLAERTGGTYSTLKVQPAELEDSGVYFCASSPRGGLAGGQYFGPGTRLTVT.

The chain combines TRBV5-6 with TRBJ1-1; possible D gene TRBD1, 5 bases. V dropped 0 bases and J dropped 4 bases, with 10 bases sitting between them. From germline, CDR1 is SGHDT and CDR2 YYEEEE. The CDR3 covers 14 residues. The CDR3 DNA sequence: TGTGCCAGCAGCTTGGCGGGGCACAGCACTGAAGCTTTCTTT. This encodes CASSLAGHSTEAFF.

This clone was picked up a small number of times. The gene calls are TRBV14 and TRBJ1-1, with a weak D call TRBD1 (6 bases). This CDR3 contains 14 residues. The germline gives CDR1 SGHDN, CDR2 FVKESK. V was shortened by 3 bases and J by 5 bases, with 13 bases between the two germline ends. CDR3 sequence: CASSQAGDWTEAFF. CDR3 nucleotides: TGTGCCAGCAGCCAGGCAGGGGATTGGACTGAAGCTTTCTTT. Filled out from reference TRBV14 and TRBJ1-1, the complete variable domain reads EAGVTQFPSHSVIEKGQTVTLRCDPISGHDNLYWYRRVMGKEIKFLLHFVKESKQDESGMPNNRFLAERTGGTYSTLKVQPAELEDSGVYFCASSQAGDWTEAFFGQGTRLTVV.

The V call is TRBV29-1, the J call TRBJ1-1; 7 positions match TRBD1. CDR3 length: 13 amino acids. After removal of 6 bases from V and 5 bases from J, the junction contained 9 bases not matched to a gene. Looked up from germline, CDR1 is SQVTM and CDR2 is ANQGSEA. CDR3 region: CSVIQGTGTEAFF. The CDR3 coding sequence is TGCAGCGTCATACAGGGGACGGGGACTGAAGCTTTCTTT. Drawing the rest from reference TRBV29-1 and TRBJ1-1, the complete variable domain is SAVISQKPSRDICQRGTSLTIQCQVDSQVTMMFWYRQQPGQSLTLIATANQGSEATYESGFVIDKFPISRPNLTFSTLTVSNMSPEDSSIYLCSVIQGTGTEAFFGQGTRLTVV.

The chain links TRBV27 to TRBJ2-7; D unclear. Germline CDR1 and CDR2: MNHEY and SMNVEV (reference sequence). V lost 2 bases and J 2 bases, leaving 7 bases between the germline ends. This CDR3 has 13 amino acids. The DNA for the CDR3 is TGTGCCAGCAGTTTACGTTCCCCCTACGAGCAGTACTTC. Protein product: CASSLRSPYEQYF.

V usage is TRBV19 and J usage is TRBJ1-1, with 7 bases matching TRBD1. Losses at the gene ends were 3 bases for V and 4 bases for J; bases not matched to a gene: 5. The CDR3 length is 14 residues. Looked up from germline, CDR1 is LNHDA and CDR2 is SQIVND (reference sequence). CDR3 nucleotide sequence: TGTGCCAGTAGTATTACAGGGGTGGGCACTGAAGCTTTCTTT. This translates into CASSITGVGTEAFF.

This clone has just a few counts. The chain is built from TRBV6-1 and TRBJ1-1; tentative D call: TRBD1 (5 bases). V was pared by 3 bases and J by 4 bases, with 9 bases between. The CDR3 totals 13 residues. Germline CDR1 and CDR2: MNHNS and SASEGT. The CDR3 protein is CASSEQRGTEAFF. Written as DNA, the CDR3 is TGTGCCAGCAGTGAGCAAAGGGGCACTGAAGCTTTCTTT.

This chain connects TRBV5-6 to TRBJ1-2; 9 bases align to TRBD1. The junction had 9 bases not matched to a gene; V was cut back by 4 bases and J by 2 bases. Germline-derived CDR1 and CDR2 are SGHDT and YYEEEE. The CDR3 loop spans 16 amino acids. The CDR3 DNA sequence: TGTGCCAGCAGCCCGAGTCCCGGGACAGGGAACTATGGCTACACCTTC. Its translation is CASSPSPGTGNYGYTF. Full variable domain (missing parts from reference TRBV5-6 and TRBJ1-2): DAGVTQSPTHLIKTRGQQVTLRCSPKSGHDTVSWYQQALGQGPQFIFQYYEEEERQRGNFPDRFSGHQFPNYSSELNVNALLLGDSALYLCASSPSPGTGNYGYTFGSGTRLTVV.

This rearrangement joins TRBV6-5 to TRBJ1-2, with D hard to call. There are 12 residues in the CDR3. The germline gives CDR1 MNHEY, CDR2 SVGAGI. With 5 bases removed from V and 0 bases from J, the gap between germline ends came to 4 bases. Here the CDR3 reads CASSKPNYGYTF. DNA for the CDR3: TGTGCCAGCAGTAAACCTAACTATGGCTACACCTTC.

J is TRBJ2-2 and V is TRBV14; D unclear. V lost 0 bases to trimming and J lost 6 bases, with 8 bases between them. The V gene's germline CDR1 is SGHDN and CDR2 FVKESK. This CDR3 region has 14 residues. The CDR3: CASSQDNIPGELFF. In DNA, the CDR3 is TGTGCCAGCAGCCAAGATAACATCCCCGGGGAGCTGTTTTTT.

V gene TRBV6-6 combines with J gene TRBJ1-4, with TRBD1 matching 8 bases. V shed 4 bases and J 6 bases; nucleotides not matched to a gene: 7. This CDR3 is 15 amino acids long. The V gene's germline CDR1 is MNHNY and CDR2 SVGAGI (reference sequence). The CDR3 is CASSWRGQADEKLFF. CDR3 nucleotide sequence: TGTGCCAGCAGTTGGCGGGGACAGGCGGATGAAAAACTGTTTTTT.

The chain recombines TRBV6-5 with TRBJ1-2; D might be TRBD1 (5 bases). V was shortened by 7 bases and J by 3 bases, with 18 bases between the two germline ends. Germline V CDR1 and CDR2: MNHEY, SVGAGI. The CDR3 loop spans 15 amino acids. The DNA for the CDR3 is TGTGCCAGCACCCACCCCTCCGGGACGGACTATGGCTACACCTTC. Its translation: CASTHPSGTDYGYTF.

In its sample, this clone was seen once. The chain combines TRBV29-1 with TRBJ1-2; D unclear. Looked up from germline, CDR1 is SQVTM and CDR2 is ANQGSEA. This CDR3 is 10 amino acids long. Trimming cost V 4 bases and J 8 bases, with 8 bases left between them. CDR3: CSVAYGGYTF. The CDR3 DNA sequence: TGCAGCGTTGCCTATGGCGGCTACACCTTC.

This clone was seen only a few times. The V and J genes are TRBV7-9 and TRBJ1-1; D may be TRBD1 (5 bases). This CDR3 is 13 amino acids long. V shed 2 bases and J shed 7 bases, with 11 bases lying between them. The germline CDR1 and CDR2 sequences are SEHNR and FQNEAQ (reference sequence). The CDR3 region is CASSLQRQHEAFF. CDR3 nucleotide sequence: TGTGCCAGCAGCTTACAGAGACAGCATGAAGCTTTCTTT. Full variable domain (missing parts from reference TRBV7-9 and TRBJ1-1): DTGVSQNPRHKITKRGQNVTFRCDPISEHNRLYWYRQTLGQGPEFLTYFQNEAQLEKSRLLSDRFSAERPKGSFSTLEIQRTEQGDSAMYLCASSLQRQHEAFFGQGTRLTVV.

This clone was observed a handful of times. The chain carries TRBV5-1 and TRBJ2-5; D is possibly TRBD1 (6 bases). The CDR3 sequence is 14 residues long. With 4 bases removed from V and 5 bases from J, the gap between germline ends came to 15 bases. Germline loops: CDR1 SGHRS, CDR2 YFSETQ. The CDR3 loop is CASSVGHGRETQYF. The CDR3 DNA reads as TGCGCCAGCAGCGTGGGACACGGCAGGGAGACCCAGTACTTC.

The chain uses TRBV29-1 and TRBJ2-7; either TRBD1 or TRBD2 may fit D (6 bases each). CDR3 length equals 12 residues. V lost 5 bases to trimming and J lost 7 bases, with 15 bases between them. Germline lookup yields CDR1 SQVTM and CDR2 ANQGSEA. The CDR3 sequence is CSVSVGGSEQYF. DNA for the CDR3: TGCAGCGTTTCAGTCGGGGGCTCTGAGCAGTACTTC.

The chain employs TRBV6-1 and TRBJ2-1; D ambiguous. Germline V gene lookup returns CDR1 MNHNS and CDR2 SASEGT. V was cut by 4 bases and J by 5 bases, with 9 bases left in between. The CDR3 covers 13 residues. In DNA form, the CDR3 reads TGTGCCAGCAGTGTTTCCCGGAACAATGAGCAGTTCTTC. This codes for CASSVSRNNEQFF.